Shown below are 9 T cell receptor beta chains from a single sample sequenced in a study of T-cell reconstitution after alpha-beta-depleted transplantation in children. Overall study results and limits: The main origin of T-cell counts and diversity one year after transplant was newly produced T cells.

These receptors have no identified antigens. Unique molecular identifiers were built into the TCRbeta library. TCRdb itself ran the PCR reads through MiXCR, one entry per CDR3 protein. The sample yields about 300,000 distinct CDR3 sequences, around 7.3% seen once. Source: peripheral blood, taken 360 days after TCRalphabeta/CD19-depleted stem cell transplant. The receptors shown here come from a female patient aged 2-10 years who had a stem cell transplant for Fanconi anemia, so the T cells may come from the graft donor.

This clonotype was picked up many times. The V gene is TRBV4-2, the J gene TRBJ1-1; 7 nucleotides line up with TRBD1. Germline V CDR1 and CDR2: LGHNA, YNFKEQ. V shed 2 bases, J shed 2 bases, and the junction held 5 bases outside the gene matches. The CDR3 has 15 amino acids. The CDR3 nucleotides are TGTGCCAGCAGCCAACCGACAGGGAGCAACACTGAAGCTTTCTTT. This sequence encodes CASSQPTGSNTEAFF.

V gene TRBV7-3 combines with J gene TRBJ2-1; D is unresolved. Per germline, CDR1 SGHTA and CDR2 FQGTGA. V lost 1 base and J 6 bases, leaving 10 bases between the germline ends. The CDR3 length is 14 residues. CDR3 region: CASSLISLTNEQFF. CDR3 bases: TGTGCCAGCAGCTTAATCTCCCTAACCAATGAGCAGTTCTTC.

In its sample, this clonotype was seen a few times. The V call is TRBV5-1, the J call TRBJ2-7; 10 positions match TRBD1. The junction had 9 bases not matched to a gene; V was cut back by 4 bases and J by 5 bases. The CDR3 totals 15 residues. Looked up from germline, CDR1 is SGHRS and CDR2 is YFSETQ. CDR3 loop: CASSPSGTGVNEQYF. The CDR3 bases are TGCGCCAGCAGCCCGTCCGGGACAGGGGTGAACGAGCAGTACTTC.

There are a few counts of this clonotype. This chain links TRBV7-6 with TRBJ2-3; D may be TRBD2 (6 bases). V lost 6 bases to trimming and J lost 1 base, with 17 bases between them. Germline-derived CDR1 and CDR2 are SGHVS and FNYEAQ. The CDR3 loop spans 16 amino acids. The CDR3 reads CASSGLSGIRTDTQYF. CDR3 nucleotides: TGTGCCAGCAGTGGGCTTAGCGGAATCCGCACAGATACGCAGTATTTT.

This clonotype appeared many times. This chain's CDR3 is CSVGARGAGRETQYF. For the CDR3, the DNA is TGCAGCGTTGGGGCGCGGGGGGCCGGTAGGGAGACCCAGTACTTC. The gene calls are TRBV29-1 and TRBJ2-5; 8 bases match TRBD2. V shed 4 bases, J shed 5 bases, and the junction held 12 bases outside the gene matches. Germline V gene data show CDR1 as SQVTM and CDR2 as ANQGSEA. The CDR3 length is 15 residues.

The table lists this clonotype with many counts. Here the CDR3 reads CASSYSHVGLAATDTQYF. CDR3 bases: TGTGCCAGCAGTTACTCCCACGTCGGACTAGCGGCCACAGATACGCAGTATTTT. The rearrangement uses TRBV6-2 or TRBV6-3 and TRBJ2-3; 10 positions match TRBD2. V shed 0 bases, J shed 2 bases, and the junction held 8 bases outside the gene matches. CDR1 and CDR2 (germline): MNHEY, SVGEGT. This CDR3 has 18 residues.

The V call is TRBV5-1, the J call TRBJ2-6; D tentatively fits TRBD1 or TRBD2 (7 bases each). Looked up from germline, CDR1 is SGHRS and CDR2 is YFSETQ. The germline V and J ends were trimmed by 7 bases and 1 base, with 9 bases remaining between them. The CDR3 has 14 residues. CDR3 nucleotide sequence: TGCGCCAGCCAGGGGGGGTCTGGGGCCAACGTCCTGACTTTC. This translates into CASQGGSGANVLTF.

This clonotype was counted only a few times. This chain links TRBV28 with TRBJ1-1, with TRBD1 matching over 7 bases. The junction had 7 bases not matched to a gene; V was cut back by 6 bases and J by 6 bases. CDR1 and CDR2 from the germline V gene are MDHEN and SYDVKM. The CDR3 spans 13 residues. The CDR3 DNA reads TGTGCCAGCAGCGTAACAGGGGTGGCTGAAGCTTTCTTT. As protein: CASSVTGVAEAFF.

The chain couples TRBV27 to TRBJ1-1, with D possibly TRBD1 on 6 matching bases. With 6 bases removed from V and 2 bases from J, the gap between germline ends came to 13 bases. The CDR3 has 14 amino acids. Germline V gives CDR1 MNHEY, CDR2 SMNVEV (reference sequence). The CDR3 reads CASSPAGGNTEAFF. In nucleotides, the CDR3 is TGTGCCAGCAGCCCAGCGGGGGGCAACACTGAAGCTTTCTTT.